The clone carrying this T cell receptor (beta chain) has ten or more counts. The DNA ends 3 residues before the CDR3 does, and the rest of the CDR3 is filled in from the germline J gene. Trimming pared 0 bases from V and 4 bases from J, leaving 10 bases between. Germline lookup yields CDR1 SGHRS and CDR2 YFSETQ. This CDR3 has 14 amino acids. This sample is part of a study of T cell clonality in common variable immunodeficiency. Sequencing used immunoSEQ multiplex PCR; TCRdb keeps in-frame clones, though not all of them. The data show approximately 58,000 clones, none appearing only once, with 4.5% to 5.5% held by the ten largest.

The receptor comes from a person aged 18 to 75 in good health. The sequenced sample was peripheral blood mononuclear cells. The chain combines TRBV5-1 with TRBJ1-1, with D uncertain. CDR3 DNA (partial): TGCGCCAGCAGCTTGGTAGGGCAGCTCACTGAA. Amino acid sequence: CASSLVGQLTE. The full CDR3 sequence reads CASSLVGQLTEAFF.